These 9 T cell receptor beta chains were all obtained from the same sample, sequenced in a study of radiotherapy plus CTLA-4 blockade in lung cancer. The protocol was immunoSEQ multiplex PCR, while the TCRdb copy is restricted to in-frame clones and leaves out a portion. The sample lists some 51,000 clones, roughly 80% occurring once. The sequenced sample was peripheral blood, obtained from a patient treated with radiotherapy plus ipilimumab. The receptor set was obtained from a human donor with non-small cell lung cancer who had a complete response to radiotherapy plus ipilimumab.

This chain joins TRBV5-4 and TRBJ1-1; D possibly corresponds to TRBD1 (5 bases). CDR1 and CDR2 (germline): SGHNT, YYREEE (reference sequence). The CDR3 runs to 15 residues. V was clipped by 3 bases and J by 2 bases, with 14 bases between them. CDR3 coding DNA: TGTGCCAGCAGCTCCCAACAGGTGATTAACACTGAAGCTTTCTTT. Translating gives CASSSQQVINTEAFF.

J is TRBJ1-5 and V is TRBV7-2; tentative D call: TRBD1 (6 bases). The CDR3 contains 14 residues. With 5 bases removed from V and 3 bases from J, the gap between germline ends came to 11 bases. CDR1 is SGHTA and CDR2 is FQGNSA in the germline V gene. CDR3 in amino acids: CASSPGQHNQPQHF. The CDR3 bases are TGTGCCAGCAGCCCCGGACAGCACAATCAGCCCCAGCATTTT.

This chain links TRBV5-4 with TRBJ2-5, with 7 bases fitting TRBD2. Trimming at V came to 4 bases and at J to 4 bases, leaving 13 bases not matched to a gene. The CDR3 is made up of 16 amino acids. Germline CDR1 and CDR2: SGHNT and YYREEE (reference sequence). The CDR3 DNA sequence: TGTGCCAGCAGCCCCACTAGCGCCAGATTGGCAGAGACCCAGTACTTC. Its protein product is CASSPTSARLAETQYF.

The genes are TRBV5-1 and TRBJ1-1; D possibly corresponds to TRBD1 (5 bases). V lost 3 bases and J 9 bases, leaving 15 bases between the germline ends. Germline CDR1 SGHRS, CDR2 YFSETQ. The CDR3 has 13 amino acids. CDR3 in amino acids: CASSWGQGGQAFF. CDR3 nucleotides: TGCGCCAGCAGCTGGGGCCAGGGAGGGCAAGCTTTCTTT.

The rearrangement joins TRBV7-6 to TRBJ2-1, with D possibly being TRBD1 (7 bases). The V gene lost 6 bases and the J gene lost 3 bases, with 15 bases spanning the gap. The germline gives CDR1 SGHVS, CDR2 FNYEAQ. The CDR3 sequence is 15 residues long. The DNA of the CDR3 is TGTGCCAGCAGTTCACCGCGGGACAGCTACAATGAGCAGTTCTTC. This codes for CASSSPRDSYNEQFF.

The V call is TRBV6-5, the J call TRBJ1-2, with D possibly matching TRBD1 (6 bases). V lost 1 base to trimming and J lost 8 bases, with 20 bases between them. Germline lookup yields CDR1 MNHEY and CDR2 SVGAGI. The CDR3 is 16 amino acids. CDR3 bases: TGTGCCAGCAGTTACTTACCTCGGGACAACTTTGACGGCTACACCTTC. It codes for CASSYLPRDNFDGYTF.

This clone was counted only a few times. The chain couples TRBV7-8 to TRBJ1-5; a weak D match, TRBD1 (5 bases). With 1 base removed from V and 3 bases from J, the gap between germline ends came to 10 bases. Germline CDR1 SGHVS, CDR2 FQNEAQ. This CDR3 comprises 15 residues. CDR3 nucleotides: TGTGCCAGCAGCTTAGGGAGGGGTATCAATCAGCCCCAGCATTTT. Its translation: CASSLGRGINQPQHF.

The chain employs TRBV5-4 and TRBJ2-7, with TRBD2 matching 8 bases. The CDR3 covers 13 residues. J was trimmed by 6 bases and V by 0 bases; bases with no gene match: 2. Germline assignment: CDR1 SGHNT and CDR2 YYREEE (reference sequence). CDR3 residues: CASSLVGRGEQYV. Written as DNA, the CDR3 is TGTGCCAGCAGCTTGGTCGGGAGGGGCGAGCAGTACGTC.

The chain has TRBV6-1 and TRBJ2-3, with 9 nucleotides matching TRBD2. The CDR3 contains 15 residues. With V trimmed by 3 bases and J by 6 bases, 7 bases remained unmatched. Germline V lookup: CDR1 MNHNS, CDR2 SASEGT. The CDR3 here is CASSEASGVYDTQYF. CDR3 nucleotides: TGTGCCAGCAGTGAGGCTAGCGGGGTATATGATACGCAGTATTTT.